The sequence of this T cell receptor beta chain was determined in a study of blood T cell repertoires in COVID-19. This table comes from immunoSEQ multiplex PCR, and its TCRdb copy is limited to in-frame clones, with some not included. The table shows 60,000 to 75,000 clones, with approximately 86% occurring only once. Sequenced input: peripheral blood. This TCR was recovered from a woman aged 60 to 75 with acute or convalescent COVID-19.

The CDR3 reads CASSPRAGGQDTQYF. CDR3 DNA: TGTGCCAGTAGTCCCCGAGCGGGGGGGCAAGATACGCAGTATTTT. This chain uses TRBV19 with TRBJ2-3, with 10 nucleotides matching TRBD2. J gave up 5 bases and V 5 bases, and 7 bases lay outside the gene matches. The CDR3 is 15 amino acids. CDR1 LNHDA and CDR2 SQIVND come from the germline V gene (reference sequence).